This TCR beta chain was identified during a study of blood T cell repertoires in COVID-19. The wider study: Some COVID-19 samples were acute and others convalescent; all came from the United States, Italy and Spain. In each case, the material was cDNA or gDNA derived from T cells, B-cell-depleted T cells, or PBMCs.

In the original workflow: Nucleated cell counts were estimated from reference gene primer amplification. Data came from immunoSEQ multiplex PCR; TCRdb stores just in-frame clones and leaves some out. The V and J calls and clone size come from that table; D and trimming were worked out from the DNA. The profile shows 75,000 to 85,000 clones, 80% to 90% of them singletons. This CDR3 spans 16 amino acids. Trimming stripped 3 bases from V and 4 bases from J, with 16 bases between. In germline, CDR1 is MNHEY, CDR2 SVGEGT. The sequence derives from a human donor in a cohort sampled during active COVID-19. The chain links TRBV6-2 or TRBV6-3 to TRBJ1-3; D remains unclear. The sequenced material came from peripheral blood. The chain's CDR3 is CASSYTVRFLGNTIYF. The CDR3 DNA sequence: TGTGCCAGCAGTTATACGGTCAGGTTTCTCGGAAACACCATATATTTT.